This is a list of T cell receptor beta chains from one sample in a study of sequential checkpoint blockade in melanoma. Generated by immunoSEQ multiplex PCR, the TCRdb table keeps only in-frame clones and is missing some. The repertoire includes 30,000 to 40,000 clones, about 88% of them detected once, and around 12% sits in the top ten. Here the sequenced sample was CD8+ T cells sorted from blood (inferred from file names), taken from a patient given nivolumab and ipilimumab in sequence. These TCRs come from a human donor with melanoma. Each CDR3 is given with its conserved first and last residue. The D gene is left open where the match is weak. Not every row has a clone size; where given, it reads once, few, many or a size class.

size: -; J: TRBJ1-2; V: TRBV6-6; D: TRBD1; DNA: TGTGCCAGCAGTTACGAGGGGGCCTATGGCTACACCTTC; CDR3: CASSYEGAYGYTF
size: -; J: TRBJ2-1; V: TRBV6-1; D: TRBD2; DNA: TGTGCCAGCAGTGAAGGGGCGGGAGGTGGATATGAGCAGTTCTTC; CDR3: CASSEGAGGGYEQFF
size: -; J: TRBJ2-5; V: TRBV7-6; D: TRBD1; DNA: TGTGCCAGCAGCTTAGCGACGGGGACAGGACCTACAATCCAAGAGACCCAGTACTTC; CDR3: CASSLATGTGPTIQETQYF
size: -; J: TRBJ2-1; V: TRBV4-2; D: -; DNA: TGTGCCAGCAGCCAAGCGAAAGACAATTTCTATTACAATGAGCAGTTCTTC; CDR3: CASSQAKDNFYYNEQFF
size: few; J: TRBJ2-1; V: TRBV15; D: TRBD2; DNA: TGTGCCACCAGCAGACACCTAAAGCCCCCGACTAGCGGGATGCTGTATGAGCAGTTCTTC; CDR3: CATSRHLKPPTSGMLYEQFF
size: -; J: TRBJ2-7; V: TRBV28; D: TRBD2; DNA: TGTGCCAGCGCGGCTAGCGGGCCCTACGAGCAGTACTTC; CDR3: CASAASGPYEQYF
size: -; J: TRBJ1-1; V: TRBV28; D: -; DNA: TGTGCCAGCAGTGGAAGCGTAGCTTTCTTT; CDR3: CASSGSVAFF
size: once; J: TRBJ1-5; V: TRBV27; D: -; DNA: TGTGCCAGCAGTTTATTCTACAGGTGGGATCAGCCCCAGCATTTT; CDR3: CASSLFYRWDQPQHF
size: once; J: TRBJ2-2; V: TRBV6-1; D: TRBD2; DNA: TGTGCCAGCAGTGAGGGGTTGCGGGAGCCTAGGGGGGAGCTGTTTTTT; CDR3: CASSEGLREPRGELFF
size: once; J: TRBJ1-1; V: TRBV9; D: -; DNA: TGTGCCAGCAGCGCGGGACTGATGAACACTGAAGCTTTCTTT; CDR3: CASSAGLMNTEAFF
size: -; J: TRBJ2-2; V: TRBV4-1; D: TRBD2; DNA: TGCGCCAGCAGCCAACTTCTCTTGACTAGCGGGAAGAGCGGGGAGCTGTTTTTT; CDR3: CASSQLLLTSGKSGELFF
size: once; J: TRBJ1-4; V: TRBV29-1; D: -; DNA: TGCAGCGTTGAAGTCCAGGGGTATGAAAAACTGTTTTTT; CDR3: CSVEVQGYEKLFF
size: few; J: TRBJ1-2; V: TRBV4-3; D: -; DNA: TGCGCCAGCAGCCAAGATGCGGGAAACGTCTATGGCTACACCTTC; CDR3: CASSQDAGNVYGYTF
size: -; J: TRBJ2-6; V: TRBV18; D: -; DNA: TGTGCCAGCTCACCACGTTTAGGACAATTTCCCTCTGGGGCCAACGTCCTGACTTTC; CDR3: CASSPRLGQFPSGANVLTF
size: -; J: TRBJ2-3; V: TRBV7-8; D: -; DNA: TGTGCCAGCAGCCTATCCCCAGATACGCAGTATTTT; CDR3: CASSLSPDTQYF
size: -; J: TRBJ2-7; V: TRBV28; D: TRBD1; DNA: TGTGCCAGCAGTTTTACGACAGGGTCCTACGAGCAGTACTTC; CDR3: CASSFTTGSYEQYF
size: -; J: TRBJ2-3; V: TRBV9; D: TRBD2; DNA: TGTGCCAGCAGCTCCGGGGGGGGCCGAGCAGATACGCAGTATTTT; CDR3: CASSSGGGRADTQYF
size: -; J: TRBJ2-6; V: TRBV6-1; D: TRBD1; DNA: TGTGCCAGCAGCGAAAGGACAGGCTCTGGGGCCAACGTCCTGACTTTC; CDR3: CASSERTGSGANVLTF
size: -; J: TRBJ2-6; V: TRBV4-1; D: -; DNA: TGCGCCAGCAGCCAAGGTTTTCCCGCTGGGGCCAACGTCCTGACTTTC; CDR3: CASSQGFPAGANVLTF
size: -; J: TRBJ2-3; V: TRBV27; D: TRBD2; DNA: TGTGCCAGCAGTTTCCGGACTAGCGGAGACACAGATACGCAGTATTTT; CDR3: CASSFRTSGDTDTQYF
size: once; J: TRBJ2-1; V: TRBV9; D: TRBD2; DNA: TGTGCCAGCAGCCCGGGACTAGCCTACAATGAGCAGTTCTTC; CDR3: CASSPGLAYNEQFF
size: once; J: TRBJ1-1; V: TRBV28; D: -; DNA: TGTGCCAGCACCGTACAGGGATTCGGTGCGGTGAACACTGAAGCTTTCTTT; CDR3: CASTVQGFGAVNTEAFF
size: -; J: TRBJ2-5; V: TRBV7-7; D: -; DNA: TGTGCCAGCAGCCCAACTGCAGGGGAGACCCAGTACTTC; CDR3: CASSPTAGETQYF
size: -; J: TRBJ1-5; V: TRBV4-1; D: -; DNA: TGCGCCAGCAGCCAAGTCCCAGGACAGAAGTTTGATCAGCCCCAGCATTTT; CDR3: CASSQVPGQKFDQPQHF
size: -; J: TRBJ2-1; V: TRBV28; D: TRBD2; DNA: TGTGCCAGCAGTTTAGGGGGGGGATACAATGAGCAGTTCTTC; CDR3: CASSLGGGYNEQFF
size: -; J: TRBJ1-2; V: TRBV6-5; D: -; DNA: TGTGCCAGCAGTTACACACAGGGCGGAGGCTACACCTTC; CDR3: CASSYTQGGGYTF
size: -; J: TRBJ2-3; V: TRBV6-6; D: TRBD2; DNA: TGTGCCAGCAGCCTAGCGGGAGATACGCAGTATTTT; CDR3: CASSLAGDTQYF
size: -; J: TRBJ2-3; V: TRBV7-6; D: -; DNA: TGTGCCAGCAGCTTAGAACAGAGCACAGATACGCAGTATTTT; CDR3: CASSLEQSTDTQYF
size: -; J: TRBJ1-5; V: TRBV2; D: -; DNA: TGTGCCAGCAGTGAAGGTACATCACTTTCGGGATATAGCAATCAGCCCCAGCATTTT; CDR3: CASSEGTSLSGYSNQPQHF
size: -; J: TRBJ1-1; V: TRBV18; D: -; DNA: TGTGCCAGCTCACGAACGGAGATCCCAATCGAGGTTGAAGCTTTCTTT; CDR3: CASSRTEIPIEVEAFF
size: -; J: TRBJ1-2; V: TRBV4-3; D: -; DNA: TGCGCCAGCAGCCACGACCTACAGCTCCCACCTATAAACTATGGCTACACCTTC; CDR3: CASSHDLQLPPINYGYTF
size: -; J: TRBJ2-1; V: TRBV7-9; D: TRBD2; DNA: TGTGCCAGCAGAGAGAAAGCGGGAAAAAACAATGAGCAGTTCTTC; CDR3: CASREKAGKNNEQFF